Presented here are 9 T cell receptor beta chains from one specimen sequenced in a study of blood T cell repertoires in COVID-19. Measured with immunoSEQ multiplex PCR; TCRdb has only the in-frame clones, and not every one. Altogether some 62,000 clones are present, approximately 81% being singletons, with the ten largest covering around 3.7%. Sequences were obtained from PBMCs or T cells enriched from blood (not recorded which). The source of these receptors is a middle-aged woman with acute COVID-19.

This clone was counted a single time. This chain joins TRBV5-1 and TRBJ1-5; unclear D gene. The CDR3 totals 14 residues. Germline lookup yields CDR1 SGHRS and CDR2 YFSETQ. The V end was cut by 4 bases, the J end by 2 bases, with 10 bases between. CDR3 DNA: TGCGCCAGCAGCCCCCTGGGAGGCAATCAGCCCCAGCATTTT. The encoded protein is CASSPLGGNQPQHF.

This chain joins TRBV6-5 and TRBJ1-1; D ambiguous. V was trimmed by 0 bases and J by 0 bases, leaving 11 bases between them. CDR3 size: 16 residues. Germline lookup yields CDR1 MNHEY and CDR2 SVGAGI. CDR3 residues: CASSYSHEALNTEAFF. The CDR3 DNA follows: TGTGCCAGCAGTTACTCCCACGAGGCATTGAACACTGAAGCTTTCTTT.

The V and J genes are TRBV19 and TRBJ2-7; possibly TRBD1 for D (7 bases). This CDR3 comprises 13 residues. The V gene's germline CDR1 is LNHDA and CDR2 SQIVND (reference sequence). Trimming pared 3 bases from V and 7 bases from J, leaving 13 bases between. The CDR3 region has the DNA TGTGCCAGTAGTATTCAGGAGGGACAGGAGCAGTACTTC. It specifies CASSIQEGQEQYF.

This rearrangement joins TRBV9 to TRBJ1-1; no reliable D call. Deletions cut 0 bases from V and 4 bases from J, with 7 bases between. From germline, CDR1 is SGDLS and CDR2 YYNGEE. There are 13 residues in the CDR3. CDR3 loop: CASSVGHFTEAFF. CDR3 coding DNA: TGTGCCAGCAGCGTAGGACACTTCACTGAAGCTTTCTTT.

The chain uses TRBV5-5 and TRBJ2-2, with TRBD1 matching over 7 bases. CDR3 length: 15 residues. Germline V gene lookup returns CDR1 SGHKS and CDR2 YYEKEE (reference sequence). The trim removed 5 bases at V and 0 bases at J, leaving 4 bases unmatched. CDR3 sequence reads: CASSLDRANTGELFF. The CDR3 DNA reads as TGTGCCAGCAGTCTCGACAGGGCGAACACCGGGGAGCTGTTTTTT.

The chain joins TRBV5-4 to TRBJ2-2; TRBD2 matches 7 bases. CDR3 length: 16 amino acids. CDR1 and CDR2 from the germline V gene are SGHNT and YYREEE (reference sequence). The ends lost 1 base at V and 0 bases at J; junction bases unmatched: 3. CDR3 nucleotide sequence: TGTGCCAGCAGCTTGTCACTAGCGTCGAACACCGGGGAGCTGTTTTTT. Translated, it gives CASSLSLASNTGELFF.

The count of this clone is one. The chain joins TRBV28 to TRBJ2-5; 8 nucleotides line up with TRBD2. V lost 11 bases and J lost 1; bases outside the gene matches: 12. The CDR3 length is 15 residues. In germline, CDR1 is MDHEN, CDR2 SYDVKM. The CDR3 nucleotides are TGTGCCGTACAAGGGGTCGGGGGGGCCCAAGAGACCCAGTACTTC. Translated, it gives CAVQGVGGAQETQYF.

This clone was picked up a small number of times. The chain joins TRBV5-1 to TRBJ1-4; 7 bases agree with TRBD1. V was pared by 0 bases and J by 8 bases, with 7 bases of the junction left unmatched. The CDR3 runs to 15 residues. Germline CDR1 and CDR2: SGHRS and YFSETQ. This CDR3 reads CASSLEPGGWEKLFF. DNA of the CDR3: TGCGCCAGCAGCTTGGAGCCAGGGGGTTGGGAAAAACTGTTTTTT.

This chain joins TRBV7-9 and TRBJ2-1; 8 nucleotides match TRBD1. The CDR3 runs to 15 residues. In germline, CDR1 is SEHNR, CDR2 FQNEAQ (reference sequence). Trimming cost V 3 bases and J 3 bases; bases outside gene matches: 4. CDR3: CASSLSGGVYNEQFF. Written as DNA, the CDR3 is TGTGCCAGCAGCTTGTCAGGGGGCGTCTACAATGAGCAGTTCTTC.